The rows below give T cell receptor beta chains drawn from one sample of a study of vaccination effects on CD4 cells after COVID-19. These receptors' targets are unknown. Measured with immunoSEQ multiplex PCR; TCRdb has only the in-frame clones, and not every one. This table has 25,000 to 30,000 clones, 70% to 75% appearing once. Specimen: CD4+ T cells from PBMCs cultured with HCoV-NL63 spike peptides, collected after COVID-19 vaccination. Receptor source: a human donor who received a COVID-19 vaccine. Each CDR3 is given with its conserved first and last residue.

>14|TRBV11-3|TRBJ2-7
CASSLEGQSHEQYF
>17|TRBV5-4|TRBJ2-3
CASSLKVAGGHSDTQYF
>13|TRBV29-1|TRBJ1-4
CSVGGTSNEKLFF
>14|TRBV5-1|TRBJ2-7
CASSLDPHNPSEYF
>15|TRBV3-1/TRBV3-2|TRBJ1-1
CASSQDQGTRTEAFF
>15|TRBV11-2|TRBJ1-1
CASSRVETANTEAFF
>14|TRBV5-1|TRBJ1-4
CASSPTVGNEKLFF
>14|TRBV27|TRBJ2-7
CASSLGLAGYEQYF
>17|TRBV6-1|TRBJ1-3
CASSEVWGSRTGNTIYF
>17|TRBV10-3|TRBJ2-5
CATLGTSGRGSGETQYF
>13|TRBV5-1|TRBJ1-3
CASRVDSGNTIYF
>12|TRBV14|TRBJ2-1
CASSEGWRGEFF
>15|TRBV19|TRBJ2-7
CASSIATGSSYEQYF
>15|TRBV15|TRBJ2-5
CATSRDLGGEETQYF
>14|TRBV10-3|TRBJ2-3
CAISDRREADTQYF
>14|TRBV5-1|TRBJ2-7
CASSSGGGASEQYF
>14|TRBV3-1/TRBV3-2|TRBJ2-7
CASSQDGRGYEQYF
>11|TRBV20-1|TRBJ2-1
CSGEGNNEQFF
>14|TRBV9|TRBJ1-1
CASSVAAGNTEAFF
>15|TRBV6-5|TRBJ1-5
CASSPSWTGEQPQHF
>15|TRBV13|TRBJ2-4
CASSSRDSWKNIQYF
>17|TRBV12-2|TRBJ1-5
CASRLDRVPGGFQPQHF
>13|TRBV29-1|TRBJ1-2
CSVAGQHSSGYTF
>15|TRBV10-3|TRBJ1-1
CAISGSTGLDTEAFF
>13|TRBV6-5|TRBJ2-5
CASSQGFRETQYF
>13|TRBV12-3/TRBV12-4|TRBJ1-5
CASSLFDNQPQHF
>15|TRBV5-1|TRBJ1-4
CASSLGDRANEKLFF
>13|TRBV21-1|TRBJ2-2
CASRWRETGELFF
>14|TRBV14|TRBJ2-1
CASSQGEWYNEQFF
>14|TRBV19|TRBJ2-1
CASSSDRTYNEQFF
>13|TRBV5-5|TRBJ1-1
CASSLAGTVAAFF
>16|TRBV27|TRBJ1-4
CASRTYIRTGREKLFF
>15|TRBV19|TRBJ2-2
CASRWGTSNTGELFF
>18|TRBV5-1|TRBJ2-2
CASSPIPPGGRNTGELFF
>13|TRBV12-3/TRBV12-4|TRBJ1-2
CASSLAANYGYTF
>15|TRBV9|TRBJ2-7
CASSVGTSLPYEQYF
>15|TRBV3-1/TRBV3-2|TRBJ2-3
CASSPTSGSTDTQYF
>13|TRBV6-5|TRBJ1-2
CASVRAANYGYTF
>14|TRBV1|TRBJ2-3
CTRWRAGGPDTQYF
>14|TRBV3-1/TRBV3-2|TRBJ1-3
CASSQEAGGYTIYF
>15|TRBV5-1|TRBJ2-5
CASSFGQGVLETQYF
>15|TRBV6-5|TRBJ2-1
CASGRPTGTNNEQFF
>13|TRBV19|TRBJ2-2
CASRYRVTGELFF
>15|TRBV11-3|TRBJ2-5
CASSLGGTARETQYF
>13|TRBV30|TRBJ1-2
CAWNRERYYGYTF
>14|TRBV7-8|TRBJ2-7
CASSSRTGSYEQYF
>11|TRBV5-4|TRBJ1-2
CASSLEYGYTF
>14|TRBV2|TRBJ2-5
CASGAGTRSETQYF
>16|TRBV18|TRBJ1-5
CASSPQQGGSNQPQHF
>13|TRBV3-1/TRBV3-2|TRBJ1-2
CASSPRVVLGYTF
>16|TRBV18|TRBJ2-1
CASSPGLAGLYNEQFF
>12|TRBV12-3/TRBV12-4|TRBJ1-2
CASSHQGGGYTF
>13|TRBV5-1|TRBJ1-5
CASSMGQNQPQHF
>15|TRBV18|TRBJ2-3
CASSVSGGSTDTQYF